This T cell receptor (beta chain) was recovered during a study of blood T cells in healthy people across ages. Points from the study as a whole: Long-lived donors had more naive CD4+ cells and higher diversity than aged donors.

The V gene's germline CDR1 is LGHDT and CDR2 YNNKEL (reference sequence). The CDR3 runs 13 residues. V lost 7 bases to trimming and J lost 6 bases, with 14 bases between them. On this clonotype itself: Its antigen is undetermined.

The second PCR ran about 6 to 11 cycles with a sample-barcoded 5' primer and J-beta primers. All samples yielded 2.5 million or more CDR3-containing paired-end reads. Each CDR3 protein is one row after TCRdb ran MiXCR on the 5' RACE reads. Among 1.5 million to 2 million distinct CDR3 sequences, around half were seen once, and the ten largest hold about 2.1%. This chain joins TRBV3-1 and TRBJ2-3; D possibly corresponds to TRBD1 (5 bases). Material: blood. The TCR was taken from a woman aged 35 to 49 in good health. The CDR3 DNA sequence: TGTGCCAGCACAGGGCTCCCTTCGGATACGCAGTATTTT. This translates into CASTGLPSDTQYF.